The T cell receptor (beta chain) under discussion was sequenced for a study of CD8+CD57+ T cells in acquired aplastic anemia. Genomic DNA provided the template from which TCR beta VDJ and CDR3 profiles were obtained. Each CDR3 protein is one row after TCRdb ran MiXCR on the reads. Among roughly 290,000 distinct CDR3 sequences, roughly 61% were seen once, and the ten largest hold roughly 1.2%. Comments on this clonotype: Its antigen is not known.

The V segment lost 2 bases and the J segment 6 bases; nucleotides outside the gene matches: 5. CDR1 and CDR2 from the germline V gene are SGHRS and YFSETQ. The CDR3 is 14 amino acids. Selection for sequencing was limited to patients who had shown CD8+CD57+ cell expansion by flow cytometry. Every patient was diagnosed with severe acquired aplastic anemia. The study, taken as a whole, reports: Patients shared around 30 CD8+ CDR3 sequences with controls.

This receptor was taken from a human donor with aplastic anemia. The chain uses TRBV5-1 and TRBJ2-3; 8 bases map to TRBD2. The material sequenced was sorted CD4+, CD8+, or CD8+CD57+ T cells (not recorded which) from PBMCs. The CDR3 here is CASSLRAGADTQYF. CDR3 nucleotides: TGCGCCAGCAGCTTAAGAGCGGGAGCGGATACGCAGTATTTT.